This T cell receptor beta chain was found in a study of early T cells in non-severe SARS-CoV-2 infection. Study at large: Chains from this unsorted whole-blood bulk RNA could not be paired. Findings and limits, study-wide: There was a bias toward anti-spike CD8 responses in VDJdb matching, which missed private and CD4 specificities.

The CDR3 extends over 14 amino acids. Germline CDR1 DFQATT, CDR2 SNEGSKA (reference sequence). V dropped 4 bases and J dropped 7; count of bases not matched to a gene: 12. This clonotype was counted ten times or more. The antigen is undetermined. Individual cDNA molecules received unique molecular identifiers. Via MiXCR, TCRdb re-called the 5' RACE reads, giving one row per CDR3 protein. The repertoire has about 97,000 distinct CDR3 sequences, approximately 11% of them found once; the top ten carry less than 5.5%. The source was whole blood, collected at baseline. V usage is TRBV20-1 and J usage is TRBJ2-7, with 8 bases identical to TRBD2. The clonotype originates from an adult who was a healthcare worker with PCR-confirmed SARS-CoV-2 infection or an uninfected control (not recorded which). This CDR3 is CSAIPSGRGEEQYF. CDR3 sequence (DNA): TGCAGTGCTATTCCTAGCGGGCGGGGGGAGGAGCAGTACTTC.